This T cell receptor beta chain is from a study of blood T cell repertoires in COVID-19. Sequencing was performed with immunoSEQ multiplex PCR; in TCRdb, only in-frame clones are kept and a portion is missing. The table records 130,000 or so clones, 70% to 90% of them present only once. Germline assignment: CDR1 SGHTA and CDR2 FQGNSA. This CDR3 is 13 amino acids long. Trimming stripped 5 bases from V and 7 bases from J, with 9 bases between. The source material was peripheral blood. This receptor was identified in a woman aged 55-69 years with acute or convalescent COVID-19. The chain is built from TRBV7-2 and TRBJ1-6, with D perhaps TRBD1 (5 bases). The CDR3 nucleotides are TGTGCCAGCAGCACAGGCGTCAATTCACCCCTCCACTTT. This codes for CASSTGVNSPLHF.